This T cell receptor beta chain was sequenced during a study of glioma-infiltrating T cells after dendritic cell vaccination. Study-wide results and caveats: Complete blood and tumor specimen sets were limited to few patients.

A remark on this clone: Its antigen is undetermined.

Time point reported: after dendritic cell vaccination, including at tumor progression/relapse. Only patients with spare fresh-frozen tumor and over two years of follow-up were included. The CDR3 is 16 residues long. The V gene lost 4 bases and the J gene lost 7 bases, with 20 bases spanning the gap. The germline V gene encodes CDR1 SGHNT and CDR2 YYREEE (reference sequence). The protocol was immunoSEQ multiplex PCR, while the TCRdb copy is restricted to in-frame clones and leaves out a portion. The sample carries approximately 60,000 clones, around 86% recorded once. The receptor's source is a human donor with glioblastoma. The source was blood, collected after dendritic cell vaccination. The chain recombines TRBV5-4 with TRBJ1-4; perhaps TRBD1 as D (5 bases). The CDR3 sequence is CASSPELTGGAEKLFF. CDR3 sequence (DNA): TGTGCCAGCAGCCCTGAACTGACGGGCGGGGCTGAAAAACTGTTTTTT. The full variable domain, in which reference TRBV5-4 and TRBJ1-4 provide the parts outside the CDR3, is ETGVTQSPTHLIKTRGQQVTLRCSSQSGHNTVSWYQQALGQGPQFIFQYYREEENGRGNFPPRFSGLQFPNYSSELNVNALELDDSALYLCASSPELTGGAEKLFFGSGTQLSVL.